Each of the 8 T cell receptor beta chains below was sequenced from the same sample in a study of T cell clonality in common variable immunodeficiency. The assay was immunoSEQ multiplex PCR, and TCRdb's table has in-frame clones only and misses some. The sample includes some 33,000 clones, none of them occurring once. Sequencing was performed on peripheral blood mononuclear cells. The source is a person aged 18 to 75 in good health.

This clone was seen at least ten times. The read ends 3 residues before the CDR3 terminus; that terminus is restored from the germline J gene. The chain employs TRBV20-1 and TRBJ2-2; 11 bases are a match to TRBD2. This CDR3 is built from 17 residues. The V and J ends lost 4 bases and 7 bases, in that order; junction bases with no gene match: 14. Germline CDR1 DFQATT, CDR2 SNEGSKA (reference sequence). CDR3: CSATGAASGRLSGELFF. The sequenced part of the CDR3 DNA is TGCAGTGCTACTGGGGCCGCTAGCGGGAGGTTGAGCGGGGAG.

This clone was counted ten times or more. It may be a read error: a sequence one base away is much more abundant. Coverage ceases 3 residues before the CDR3 finishes, and the germline J gene fills in the end. V and J are TRBV19 and TRBJ2-3; 7 nucleotides agree with TRBD1. The germline V gene has CDR1 LNHDA and CDR2 SQIVND (reference sequence). The CDR3 has 15 residues. The CDR3 here is CASLSPGQTHQPQYF. CDR3 bases read: TGTGCCAGTTTATCCCCGGGACAGACCCATCAGCCG.

This clone was counted ten times or more. The read ends 3 residues shy of where the CDR3 ends; the end is completed using the germline J gene. V and J are TRBV5-1 and TRBJ2-3, with TRBD1 matching 10 bases. CDR1 SGHRS and CDR2 YFSETQ come from the germline V gene. V lost 2 bases and J lost 5; bases outside the gene matches: 8. This CDR3 is built from 16 residues. The CDR3: CASSFPTGGSGDTQYF. The part of the CDR3 DNA that was read is TGCGCCAGCAGCTTCCCGACAGGGGGCTCAGGAGATACG.

There are many counts of this clone. The read falls 3 residues short of the CDR3 end, and the missing part is taken from the germline J gene. The chain recombines TRBV30 with TRBJ2-2, with D possibly being TRBD1 (5 bases). CDR3 size: 13 residues. Looked up from germline, CDR1 is GTSNPN and CDR2 is SVGIG (reference sequence). Incomplete CDR3 DNA: TGTGCCTGGAGTTCCTCTGGGGCCAACGTG. This encodes CAWSSSGANV. The entire CDR3 protein is CAWSSSGANVLFF.

At least ten counts were recorded for this clone. This CDR3 reads CATREAANPHNEQFF. Partial CDR3 DNA: TGTGCCACCAGGGAGGCGGCAAACCCCCACAATGAG. The chain carries TRBV10-3 and TRBJ2-1; D possibly corresponds to TRBD2 (6 bases). With the read ending 3 residues before the CDR3 end, the germline J gene is used to fill in that end. The CDR3 runs 15 residues. Per the germline V gene, CDR1 is ENHRY and CDR2 is SYGVKD. Between the trimmed V and J ends, which lost 10 bases and 5 bases, there was a span of 21 bases.

In this sample, this clone turned up many times. The read terminates 3 residues before the CDR3 end, so the remaining end is supplied by the germline J gene. J is TRBJ2-3 and V is TRBV20-1; TRBD2 matches 16 bases. This CDR3 has 17 residues. Unmatched junction bases numbered 11, after V lost 4 bases and J lost 7 bases. Germline loops: CDR1 DFQATT, CDR2 SNEGSKA (reference sequence). CDR3 residues: CSATGTSGRGEVNTQYF. CDR3 DNA (partial): TGCAGTGCTACGGGGACTAGCGGGAGGGGAGAGGTAAATACG.

This clone was seen repeatedly, ten times or more. A junction boundary mismatches the germline segment, possibly from a read error. Sequencing ends 3 residues short of the CDR3 end; the germline J gene provides the rest. The chain couples TRBV20-1 to TRBJ1-3; tentatively, D is TRBD1 (5 bases). In germline, CDR1 is DFQATT, CDR2 SNEGSKA (reference sequence). The CDR3 covers 13 residues. The CDR3 here is CSARRGYGDTIYF. CDR3 DNA, as far as it was read: TGCAGTGCTAGAAGGGGCTATGGAGACACC.

This clone was observed many times. The CDR3 end lies 3 residues beyond the end of the read and is filled in from the germline J gene. The chain combines TRBV10-3 with TRBJ1-1; a possible D gene is TRBD1 (5 bases). Trimming shortened V by 0 bases and J by 5 bases, and 13 bases separated the two germline ends. CDR1 is ENHRY, CDR2 SYGVKD, per germline. The CDR3 totals 15 residues. The chain's CDR3 is CAISESMPGVTEAFF. CDR3 DNA (partial): TGTGCCATCAGTGAGTCGATGCCGGGGGTAACTGAA.